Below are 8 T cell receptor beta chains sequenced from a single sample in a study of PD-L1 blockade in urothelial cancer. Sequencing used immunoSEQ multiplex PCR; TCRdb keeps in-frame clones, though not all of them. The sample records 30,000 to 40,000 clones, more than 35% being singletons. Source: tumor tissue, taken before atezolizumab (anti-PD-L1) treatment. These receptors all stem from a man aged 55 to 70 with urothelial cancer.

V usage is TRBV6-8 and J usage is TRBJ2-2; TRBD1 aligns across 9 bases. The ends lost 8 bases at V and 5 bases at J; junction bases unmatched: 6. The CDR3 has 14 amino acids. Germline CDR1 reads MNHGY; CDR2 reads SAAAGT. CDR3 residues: CASQGQGITGELFF. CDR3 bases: TGTGCCAGCCAGGGACAGGGAATTACCGGGGAGCTGTTTTTT.

The CDR3 region is CASSPSEAGRSYNEQFF. For the CDR3, the DNA is TGTGCCAGCTCACCAAGCGAGGCGGGTCGCTCCTACAATGAGCAGTTCTTC. The chain is built from TRBV18 and TRBJ2-1; D is perhaps TRBD2 (5 bases). CDR1 is KGHSH and CDR2 is LQKENI in the germline V gene. With 2 bases removed from V and 0 bases from J, the gap between germline ends came to 14 bases. The CDR3 length is 17 residues.

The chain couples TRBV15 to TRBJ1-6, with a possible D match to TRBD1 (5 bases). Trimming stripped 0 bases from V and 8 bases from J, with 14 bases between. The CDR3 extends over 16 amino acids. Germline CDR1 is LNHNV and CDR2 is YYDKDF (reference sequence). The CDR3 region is CATSRDLARVDSPLHF. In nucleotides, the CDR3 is TGTGCCACCAGCAGAGATCTGGCCAGGGTTGATTCACCCCTCCACTTT.

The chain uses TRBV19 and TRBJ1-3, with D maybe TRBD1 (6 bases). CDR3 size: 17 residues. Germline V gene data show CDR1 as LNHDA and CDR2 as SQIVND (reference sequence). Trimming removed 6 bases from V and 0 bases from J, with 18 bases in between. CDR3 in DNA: TGTGCCAGTAGGGATTGGACCGGGGGCTACTCTGGAAACACCATATATTTT. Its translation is CASRDWTGGYSGNTIYF.

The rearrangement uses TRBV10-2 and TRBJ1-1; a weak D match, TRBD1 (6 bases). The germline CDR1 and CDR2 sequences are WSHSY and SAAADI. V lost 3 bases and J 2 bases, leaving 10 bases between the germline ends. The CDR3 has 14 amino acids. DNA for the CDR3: TGCGCCAGCAGTGAAAGGACAGATAACACTGAAGCTTTCTTT. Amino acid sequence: CASSERTDNTEAFF.

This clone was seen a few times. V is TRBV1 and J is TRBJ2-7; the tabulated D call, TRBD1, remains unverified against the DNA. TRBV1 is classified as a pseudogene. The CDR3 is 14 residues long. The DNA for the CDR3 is TGCGCCAGCAGCTTAAGGACAGGACCCTACGAGCAGTACTTC. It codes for CASSLRTGPYEQYF.

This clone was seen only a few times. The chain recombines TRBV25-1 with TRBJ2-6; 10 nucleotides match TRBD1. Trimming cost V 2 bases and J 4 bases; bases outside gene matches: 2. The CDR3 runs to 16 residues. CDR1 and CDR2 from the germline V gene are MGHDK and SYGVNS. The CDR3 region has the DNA TGTGCCAGCAGTGAAGGACAGGGGGTAGGGGCCAACGTCCTGACTTTC. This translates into CASSEGQGVGANVLTF.

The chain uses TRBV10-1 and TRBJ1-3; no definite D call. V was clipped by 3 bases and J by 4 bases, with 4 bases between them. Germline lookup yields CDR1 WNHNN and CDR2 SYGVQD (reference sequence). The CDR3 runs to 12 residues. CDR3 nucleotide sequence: TGCGCCAGCAGTGACCCGGGAAACACCATATATTTT. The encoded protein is CASSDPGNTIYF.